The 18 T cell receptor beta chains below come from one sample, sequenced in a study of shared clonotypes between healthy human individuals. Repertoires were generated with immunoSEQ multiplex PCR, while TCRdb's copy carries only in-frame clones and drops some. The sample has roughly 2,000,000 clones, about 93% seen once; the top ten hold around 1.8%. It was CD45RO-negative cells, positively selected for CCR7, that made up naive CD8 cells, with terminally differentiated effector memory CD45RA+ cells excluded. Sequenced sample: naive CD8+ T cells from PBMCs. The receptors originated from a man aged 18 to 30 in good health. Some clones in this sample may be carry-over from other donors' samples.

The V gene is TRBV19, the J gene TRBJ1-5; D gene unclear. Germline V gives CDR1 LNHDA, CDR2 SQIVND (reference sequence). V was shortened by 3 bases and J by 2 bases, with 11 bases between the two germline ends. The CDR3 extends over 15 amino acids. DNA for the CDR3: TGTGCCAGTAGTATGTGGATCGGGGGCAATCAGCCCCAGCATTTT. This codes for CASSMWIGGNQPQHF.

The V and J genes are TRBV19 and TRBJ2-1, with 8 bases lining up with TRBD2. With V trimmed by 8 bases and J by 2 bases, 20 bases remained unmatched. The length of the CDR3 is 19 residues. Germline CDR1 LNHDA, CDR2 SQIVND (reference sequence). CDR3 DNA: TGTGCCAGTTCCCTCGGCGGGAGGCACCTTGCCCCCACCTACAATGAGCAGTTCTTC. Its translation is CASSLGGRHLAPTYNEQFF.

This clone has a single count. The rearrangement uses TRBV18 and TRBJ2-5; D perhaps matches TRBD2 (6 bases). The length of the CDR3 is 16 residues. Trimming took off 4 bases at V and 1 base at J, with 16 bases between the two ends. From germline, CDR1 is KGHSH and CDR2 LQKENI. The DNA for the CDR3 is TGTGCCAGCTCACTATCCCGGGACTTATTCCAAGAGACCCAGTACTTC. Translating it yields CASSLSRDLFQETQYF. Combining the CDR3 with reference TRBV18 and TRBJ2-5 gives the whole variable domain NAGVMQNPRHLVRRRGQEARLRCSPMKGHSHVYWYRQLPEEGLKFMVYLQKENIIDESGMPKERFSAEFPKEGPSILRIQQVVRGDSAAYFCASSLSRDLFQETQYFGPGTRLLVL.

The chain carries TRBV7-3 and TRBJ2-7; 7 positions match TRBD2. CDR1 and CDR2 from the germline V gene are SGHTA and FQGTGA. V dropped 3 bases and J dropped 1; count of bases not matched to a gene: 6. The CDR3 runs to 15 residues. CDR3 sequence reads: CASSFNAGASYEQYF. For the CDR3, the DNA is TGTGCCAGCAGCTTCAACGCGGGAGCTTCCTACGAGCAGTACTTC.

The gene calls are TRBV5-4 and TRBJ1-2; D gene uncertain. The CDR3 is 11 amino acids. Germline V gene sequence: CDR1 SGHNT, CDR2 YYREEE (reference sequence). Trimming cost V 3 bases and J 7 bases, with 7 bases left between them. DNA of the CDR3: TGTGCCAGCAGCTGGGAAGGTGGCTACACCTTC. Its translation is CASSWEGGYTF.

V is TRBV7-2 and J is TRBJ2-2, with D unresolved. Deletions cut 3 bases from V and 3 bases from J, with 17 bases between. This CDR3 comprises 17 residues. Germline V gives CDR1 SGHTA, CDR2 FQGNSA. The CDR3 DNA sequence: TGTGCCAGCAGCTTGTGGAGCGAGCTGATCTACACCGGGGAGCTGTTTTTT. Translated, it gives CASSLWSELIYTGELFF.

For the CDR3, the DNA is TGTGCCATCTTGGCGTCCTCCTACGAGCAGTACTTC. Translation gives CAILASSYEQYF. The rearrangement joins TRBV10-3 to TRBJ2-7; D unclear. CDR3 length: 12 amino acids. CDR1 and CDR2 from the germline V gene are ENHRY and SYGVKD. V lost 8 bases and J lost 0, with 8 bases in between.

In its sample, this clone was seen once. J is TRBJ2-7 and V is TRBV28; tentative D call: TRBD2 (5 bases). Germline-derived CDR1 and CDR2 are MDHEN and SYDVKM. CDR3 length: 14 residues. Trimming shortened V by 5 bases and J by 3 bases, and 14 bases separated the two germline ends. The CDR3 loop is CASSPVGGNYEQYF. DNA for the CDR3: TGTGCCAGCAGTCCCGTAGGAGGCAACTACGAGCAGTACTTC.

The chain links TRBV6-1 to TRBJ1-1; D gene ambiguous. Per the germline V gene, CDR1 is MNHNS and CDR2 is SASEGT. The CDR3 has 14 residues. With 6 bases removed from V and 1 base from J, the gap between germline ends came to 12 bases. The CDR3 sequence is CASSFTWENTEAFF. In nucleotides, the CDR3 is TGTGCCAGCAGCTTTACATGGGAGAACACTGAAGCTTTCTTT.

The V and J genes are TRBV13 and TRBJ2-7; the match to TRBD1 covers 7 bases. V shed 4 bases and J 2 bases; nucleotides not matched to a gene: 5. There are 14 residues in the CDR3. Looked up from germline, CDR1 is PRHDT and CDR2 is FYEKMQ (reference sequence). This CDR3 reads CASSSTGDPYEQYF. Here the CDR3 DNA reads TGTGCCAGCAGCTCAACAGGGGACCCCTACGAGCAGTACTTC.

This rearrangement joins TRBV29-1 to TRBJ1-4; 8 bases are a match to TRBD1. CDR1 is SQVTM, CDR2 ANQGSEA, per germline. J lost 8 bases, V lost 4 bases, and 6 bases had no gene match. CDR3 size: 13 residues. The CDR3, as DNA: TGCAGCGTTGTGGACAGGGACGGAGAAAAACTGTTTTTT. This translates into CSVVDRDGEKLFF.

The chain recombines TRBV7-6 with TRBJ2-1, with D uncertain. Germline CDR1 and CDR2: SGHVS and FNYEAQ. V lost 1 base, J lost 1 base, and 14 bases lay in between. This CDR3 contains 17 residues. In nucleotides, the CDR3 is TGTGCCAGCAGCTTAGTATCGGCGAGCAGGTCCTACAATGAGCAGTTCTTC. This codes for CASSLVSASRSYNEQFF.

This chain connects TRBV5-6 to TRBJ2-6; D not certain. Germline V gene data show CDR1 as SGHDT and CDR2 as YYEEEE. V was pared by 4 bases and J by 5 bases, with 13 bases between. This CDR3 comprises 15 residues. CDR3 DNA: TGTGCCAGCAGCCCTCCTGGTGAGTGGGCCAACGTCCTGACTTTC. Protein sequence: CASSPPGEWANVLTF.

The rearrangement joins TRBV6-5 to TRBJ1-1; no clear D. CDR1 is MNHEY and CDR2 is SVGAGI in the germline V gene. V lost 5 bases and J 2 bases, leaving 15 bases between the germline ends. CDR3 length: 15 amino acids. The CDR3 nucleotides are TGTGCCAGCAGTCCCGGGCCAAAAATCAACACTGAAGCTTTCTTT. It yields the protein CASSPGPKINTEAFF.

V usage is TRBV9 and J usage is TRBJ2-5; 7 bases match TRBD2. CDR3 length: 15 amino acids. Losses at the gene ends were 0 bases for V and 6 bases for J; bases not matched to a gene: 8. The germline CDR1 and CDR2 sequences are SGDLS and YYNGEE. Here the CDR3 DNA reads TGTGCCAGCAGCGTAGGGGCGGGAGCGGTGAAGACCCAGTACTTC. This gives the protein CASSVGAGAVKTQYF.

CDR3 DNA sequence: TGTGCCAGCAGTTCCGGGACTAGCGGTCCCAGGGACACCGGGGAGCTGTTTTTT. Translation gives CASSSGTSGPRDTGELFF. The chain is built from TRBV27 and TRBJ2-2; 11 nucleotides line up with TRBD2. Losses at the gene ends were 4 bases for V and 3 bases for J; bases not matched to a gene: 10. This CDR3 is built from 18 residues. Per germline, CDR1 MNHEY and CDR2 SMNVEV (reference sequence).

A word on this clone: The same CDR3 can be traced to other DNA sequences in this sample. The rearrangement uses TRBV7-9 and TRBJ2-3; no clear D. Germline V CDR1 and CDR2: SEHNR, FQNEAQ (reference sequence). This CDR3 contains 13 residues. The germline V and J ends were trimmed by 3 bases and 4 bases, with 8 bases remaining between them. CDR3 coding DNA: TGTGCCAGCAGCTTTCCCGGTCCAGATACGCAGTATTTT. Protein sequence: CASSFPGPDTQYF.

The rearrangement joins TRBV7-9 to TRBJ2-3, with 8 bases aligning to TRBD1. V dropped 4 bases and J dropped 4; count of bases not matched to a gene: 4. CDR3 size: 14 residues. Germline CDR1 SEHNR, CDR2 FQNEAQ (reference sequence). In DNA, the CDR3 is TGTGCCAGCAGCTCACAGGGGGTCGCAGATACGCAGTATTTT. Its translation: CASSSQGVADTQYF.